This is a list of T cell receptor beta chains from one sample in a study of T-cell reconstitution after alpha-beta-depleted transplantation in children. From the PCR reads, TCRdb called clonotypes with MiXCR, one entry per CDR3 protein. The sample contains around 580,000 distinct CDR3 sequences, 20% to 30% of which appear only once. The sample consisted of PBMCs, taken before TCRalphabeta/CD19-depleted stem cell transplant. The receptors derive from a boy less than two years old with Wiskott-Aldrich syndrome, due to receive a stem cell transplant. Both conserved end residues are part of each CDR3. The D gene is left open where the match is weak. For some rows the clone size is stated as once, few or many, or as a class when expanded; others skip it.

clone_size | j_call | v_call | d_call | cdr3_nt | cdr3_aa
few | TRBJ2-1 | TRBV12-3/TRBV12-4 | TRBD2 | TGTGCCAGCAGACGAGGGGAGGCGGGAGGGAGCTACAATGAGCAGTTCTTC | CASRRGEAGGSYNEQFF
- | TRBJ2-2 | TRBV12-3/TRBV12-4 | - | TGTGCCAGCAGTTTACTGGGGGGGGCTGGCACCGGGGAGCTGTTTTTT | CASSLLGGAGTGELFF
few | TRBJ1-2 | TRBV3-1 | - | TGTGCCAGCAGCACGACAGGTAGTGGTGGCTACACCTTC | CASSTTGSGGYTF
once | TRBJ1-6 | TRBV10-2 | TRBD1 | TGCGCCAGCAGGGGACCTGGACAGGGAAACTCACCCCTCCACTTT | CASRGPGQGNSPLHF
- | TRBJ2-6 | TRBV4-1 | - | TGCGCCAGCAGCATAAGGCTGCGTTCTGGGGCCAACGTCCTGACTTTC | CASSIRLRSGANVLTF
- | TRBJ2-1 | TRBV5-5 | - | TGTGCCAGCACCGTGACTCAGGTATTTGAGCAGTTCTTC | CASTVTQVFEQFF
many | TRBJ2-7 | TRBV29-1 | - | TGCAGCGTTGAAGACAGGAACACCTCCTACGAGCAGTACTTC | CSVEDRNTSYEQYF
few | TRBJ1-1 | TRBV20-1 | - | TGCAGTGCTAGAGATCAAGAAGGGGGAAGCACTGAAGCTTTCTTT | CSARDQEGGSTEAFF
few | TRBJ2-7 | TRBV2 | TRBD1 | TGTGCCAGCAGTCCGGGACAGGGATTCGGAAGCTCCTACGAGCAGTACTTC | CASSPGQGFGSSYEQYF
- | TRBJ2-3 | TRBV5-1 | - | TGCGCCAGCAGCATCGGACCAGATACGCAGTATTTT | CASSIGPDTQYF
- | TRBJ2-1 | TRBV12-3/TRBV12-4 | TRBD2 | TGTGCCAGCAGTTTACTTGGACTAGCGGGTAGCTCCTACAATGAGCAGTTCTTC | CASSLLGLAGSSYNEQFF
- | TRBJ2-5 | TRBV12-3/TRBV12-4 | - | TGTGCCAGCAGTTTTAGGGGGACATTCTACCAAGAGACCCAGTACTTC | CASSFRGTFYQETQYF
once | TRBJ1-4 | TRBV18 | - | TGTGCCAGCTCACCATTTTCGACATCATCTAATGAAAAACTGTTTTTT | CASSPFSTSSNEKLFF
- | TRBJ2-3 | TRBV6-2/TRBV6-3 | - | TGTGCCAGTCCTGGACTACCGACAGATACGCAGTATTTT | CASPGLPTDTQYF
few | TRBJ2-2 | TRBV10-1 | - | TGCGCCAGCAGTGAAGACGGGACGGAAATTACCGGGGAGCTGTTTTTT | CASSEDGTEITGELFF
few | TRBJ2-1 | TRBV29-1 | - | TGCAGCGCAAAAGGGACAACCCCTATCAATGAGCAGTTCTTC | CSAKGTTPINEQFF
once | TRBJ1-2 | TRBV20-1 | - | TGCAGTGCTAGAGATTTGGACTATGGCTACACCTTC | CSARDLDYGYTF
- | TRBJ2-3 | TRBV5-1 | - | TGCGCCAGCAGAGGGACACCTAGCACAGATACGCAGTATTTT | CASRGTPSTDTQYF
few | TRBJ1-2 | TRBV20-1 | TRBD1 | TGCAGTGCTATTCAGGGAGGGGGCGCGCCCCTCTATGGCTACACCTTC | CSAIQGGGAPLYGYTF
- | TRBJ1-2 | TRBV5-1 | TRBD1 | TGCGCCAGCAGCTTGGAGGGGACAGACAATGGCTACACCTTC | CASSLEGTDNGYTF
- | TRBJ2-2 | TRBV20-1 | TRBD2 | TGCAGTGCTAGTCTACTAGCGGGGGATCCCCCCGGGGAGCTGTTTTTT | CSASLLAGDPPGELFF
- | TRBJ2-5 | TRBV7-6 | - | TGTGCCAGCAGCCAAAGTTCTGTAGAGACCCAGTACTTC | CASSQSSVETQYF
- | TRBJ2-3 | TRBV9 | - | TGTGCCAGCAGCGTCAGACTAGTGGATACGCAGTATTTT | CASSVRLVDTQYF
few | TRBJ2-3 | TRBV7-3 | - | TGTGCCAGCAGCCCCCGGAAGCATGGGGGGGGGCTAAACACAGATACGCAGTATTTT | CASSPRKHGGGLNTDTQYF
- | TRBJ2-2 | TRBV7-8 | - | TGTGCCAGCAGCTTAGAGGGTGGACGACGGGGAACCGGGGAGCTGTTTTTT | CASSLEGGRRGTGELFF
- | TRBJ2-2 | TRBV5-1 | - | TGCGCCAGCAGCTTGGAGGAATCCGGGGAGCTGTTTTTT | CASSLEESGELFF
many | TRBJ1-2 | TRBV7-9 | - | TGTGCCAGCAGCCCCCTACGACAGTTTACTACTGGCTACACCTTC | CASSPLRQFTTGYTF
- | TRBJ1-3 | TRBV2 | - | TGTGCCAGCAGTGAGGCCAGGAGCGCTGGAAACACCATATATTTT | CASSEARSAGNTIYF
- | TRBJ2-1 | TRBV29-1 | - | TGCAGCGTTGGGGCACACTCCTACAATGAGCAGTTCTTC | CSVGAHSYNEQFF
few | TRBJ2-1 | TRBV7-9 | - | TGTGCCAGCAGCCCTACTAGCTACTCCTACAATGAGCAGTTCTTC | CASSPTSYSYNEQFF
- | TRBJ2-7 | TRBV3-1 | - | TGTGCCAGCAGCCAAGCAAATTGCGAGCAGTACTTC | CASSQANCEQYF
few | TRBJ2-1 | TRBV7-9 | - | TGTGCCAGCAGCCCCTGGGGGATTGCCTCCTACAATGAGCAGTTCTTC | CASSPWGIASYNEQFF
- | TRBJ1-2 | TRBV7-9 | - | TGTGCCAGCAGCTTATCAGGGACCTATGGCTACACCTTC | CASSLSGTYGYTF
few | TRBJ1-3 | TRBV5-1 | - | TGCGCCAGCAGCCCCCGGGACACCGACTCTGGAAACACCATATATTTT | CASSPRDTDSGNTIYF
- | TRBJ2-3 | TRBV18 | TRBD2 | TGTGCCAGCTCACCTAGTGTAGCGGGAGCAGTCACAGATACGCAGTATTTT | CASSPSVAGAVTDTQYF
- | TRBJ1-4 | TRBV18 | - | TGTGCCAGCTCTACGTATTCAACTAATGAAAAACTGTTTTTT | CASSTYSTNEKLFF
few | TRBJ1-4 | TRBV27 | TRBD1 | TGTGCCAGCAGTTCAAGGGGGCTTTTAGAAAAACTGTTTTTT | CASSSRGLLEKLFF
few | TRBJ2-7 | TRBV19 | TRBD2 | TGTGCCAGTAGCGACTATGGGACTAGCACCTACGAGCAGTACTTC | CASSDYGTSTYEQYF
- | TRBJ2-1 | TRBV20-1 | TRBD2 | TGCGCTAGCGGAGCCTACAATGAGCAGTTCTTC | CASGAYNEQFF
few | TRBJ2-5 | TRBV29-1 | TRBD1 | TGCAGCGTTGCGGGGACAGGGGAAGAGACCCAGTACTTC | CSVAGTGEETQYF
- | TRBJ2-3 | TRBV18 | - | TGTGCCAGCTCACAGTACAGAGACAGTGCGTTTTACACAGATACGCAGTATTTT | CASSQYRDSAFYTDTQYF
- | TRBJ2-1 | TRBV11-2 | - | TGTGCCAGCAGCCAGACCTCGGGTGAGCAGTTCTTC | CASSQTSGEQFF
few | TRBJ2-7 | TRBV4-2 | TRBD1 | TGTGCCAGCAGCCAAGTCCGTGACAGGGTCGAGCAGTACTTC | CASSQVRDRVEQYF
few | TRBJ2-1 | TRBV7-8 | TRBD2 | TGTGCCAGCAGCTCGGGACTAGCGGGAGGAATAGTGGGCAATGAGCAGTTCTTC | CASSSGLAGGIVGNEQFF
few | TRBJ1-1 | TRBV27 | - | TGTGCCAGCTACAGAACAGGATACACTGAAGCTTTCTTT | CASYRTGYTEAFF
few | TRBJ2-5 | TRBV5-1 | TRBD1 | TGCGCCAGCAGCTTTACAGGGGGCGGATTTCAAGAGACCCAGTACTTC | CASSFTGGGFQETQYF
few | TRBJ2-7 | TRBV20-1 | TRBD2 | TGCAGTGCGACCGGGGGGACTAGCGGCGAGCAGTACTTC | CSATGGTSGEQYF
few | TRBJ2-5 | TRBV11-2 | TRBD1 | TGTGCCAGCAGCCCGGGACAGGGGGTTCAAGAGACCCAGTACTTC | CASSPGQGVQETQYF
- | TRBJ1-1 | TRBV12-3/TRBV12-4 | - | TGTGCCAGCAGTTGGGGACCCAGGGATGTGGCTTTCTTT | CASSWGPRDVAFF
- | TRBJ2-7 | TRBV15 | - | TGTGCCACCAGCAGAGATCAGGGATCCTACGAGCAGTACTTC | CATSRDQGSYEQYF
few | TRBJ2-1 | TRBV5-1 | - | TGCGCCAGCAAGGAACTTCCATCCTACAATGAGCAGTTCTTC | CASKELPSYNEQFF
- | TRBJ1-5 | TRBV6-1 | - | TGTGCCAGCAGTGGTCCAGGTCAACGACAGCCCCAGCATTTT | CASSGPGQRQPQHF
- | TRBJ2-3 | TRBV27 | TRBD2 | TGTGCCAGCAGTTTCCGGTCGGGTACTAGCGGGGATACGCAGTATTTT | CASSFRSGTSGDTQYF